Only one count was recorded for the clone carrying this T cell receptor beta chain. This entry is derived from a study of blood T cell repertoires in COVID-19. Study as a whole: Some COVID-19 samples were acute and others convalescent; all came from the United States, Italy and Spain. PBMCs, B-cell-depleted T cells, or T cells provided the cDNA or gDNA that made up the material.

Per the study methods: Nucleated cell counts were estimated from reference gene primer amplification. TCRdb's copy holds only in-frame clones and misses some; the assay was immunoSEQ multiplex PCR. V and J calls and clone size are those listed in that table; D and trimming were worked out from the DNA. The sample holds approximately 150,000 clones, roughly nine tenths seen once. Material: peripheral blood. The receptor was derived from a woman aged 65 to 85 with acute or convalescent COVID-19.

Here the CDR3 DNA reads TGTGCCAGCAGCTTAGGGCACACAGATACGCAGTATTTT. This sequence encodes CASSLGHTDTQYF. V gene TRBV7-8 combines with J gene TRBJ2-3; D is undetermined. Trimming took 1 base from V and 2 from J, leaving 4 bases between them. This CDR3 has 13 residues. Germline lookup yields CDR1 SGHVS and CDR2 FQNEAQ.